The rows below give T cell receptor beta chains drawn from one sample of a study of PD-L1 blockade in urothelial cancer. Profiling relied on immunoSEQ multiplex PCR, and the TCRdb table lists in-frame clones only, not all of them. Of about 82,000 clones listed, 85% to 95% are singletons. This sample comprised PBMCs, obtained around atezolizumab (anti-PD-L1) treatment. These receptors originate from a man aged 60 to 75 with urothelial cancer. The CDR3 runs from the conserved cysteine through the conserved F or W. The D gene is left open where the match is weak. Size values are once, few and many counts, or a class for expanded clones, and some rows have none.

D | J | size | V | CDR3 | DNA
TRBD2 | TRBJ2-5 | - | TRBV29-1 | CSVDWGGVETQYF | TGCAGCGTTGACTGGGGGGGGGTCGAGACCCAGTACTTC
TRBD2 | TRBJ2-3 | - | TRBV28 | CASSLRTSGTSTDTQYF | TGTGCCAGCAGTCTCCGGACTAGCGGGACTAGCACAGATACGCAGTATTTT
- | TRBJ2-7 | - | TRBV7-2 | CASSLEGSGYEQYF | TGTGCCAGCAGCTTGGAGGGTTCAGGGTACGAGCAGTACTTC
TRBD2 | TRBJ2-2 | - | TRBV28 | CASSLRGSGRATTGELFF | TGTGCCAGCAGTTTACGTGGTAGCGGGAGGGCCACCACCGGGGAGCTGTTTTTT
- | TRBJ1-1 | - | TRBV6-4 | CASKLRREEDTEAFF | TGTGCCAGCAAACTTAGGAGGGAGGAAGACACTGAAGCTTTCTTT
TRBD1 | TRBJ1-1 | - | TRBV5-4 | CASSSRGTGITEAFF | TGTGCCAGCAGCTCCCGGGGGACAGGAATCACTGAAGCTTTCTTT
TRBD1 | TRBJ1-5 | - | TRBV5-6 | CASSSSLTGALGNQPQHF | TGTGCCAGCAGCTCATCACTGACAGGGGCGCTCGGCAATCAGCCCCAGCATTTT
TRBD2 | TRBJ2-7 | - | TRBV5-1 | CASKQIAGSYEQYF | TGCGCCAGCAAACAAATAGCGGGCTCCTACGAGCAGTACTTC
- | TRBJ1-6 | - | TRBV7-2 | CASSLDRGESPLHF | TGTGCCAGCAGCTTAGATCGGGGTGAATCACCCCTCCACTTT
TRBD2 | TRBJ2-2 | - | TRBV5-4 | CASSLSAIRGGTGELFF | TGTGCCAGCAGCTTGTCTGCTATACGGGGGGGCACCGGGGAGCTGTTTTTT
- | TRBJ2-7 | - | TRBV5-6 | CASSLGGDSFYEQYF | TGTGCCAGCAGCTTGGGCGGGGACTCATTCTACGAGCAGTACTTC
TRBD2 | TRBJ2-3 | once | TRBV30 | CAWSVGLAGDADTQYF | TGTGCCTGGAGTGTAGGACTAGCGGGAGATGCAGATACGCAGTATTTT
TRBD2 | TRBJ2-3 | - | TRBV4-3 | CASSLGTSGGAGGPDTQYF | TGCGCCAGCAGCCTTGGGACTAGCGGGGGGGCCGGGGGCCCAGATACGCAGTATTTT
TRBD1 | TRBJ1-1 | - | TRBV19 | CASSIRGPTGREAFF | TGTGCCAGTAGTATAAGGGGCCCGACAGGGCGGGAAGCTTTCTTT
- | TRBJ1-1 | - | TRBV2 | CASSGNRADNTEAFF | TGTGCCAGCAGTGGGAACAGGGCCGATAACACTGAAGCTTTCTTT
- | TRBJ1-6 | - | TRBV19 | CASSIAGTHYNSPLHF | TGTGCCAGTAGTATAGCCGGGACACACTATAATTCACCCCTCCACTTT
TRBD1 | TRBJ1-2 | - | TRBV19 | CASSINTRTGNGYTF | TGTGCCAGTAGTATAAATACTCGGACAGGGAACGGCTACACCTTC
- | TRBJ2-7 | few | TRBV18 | CASSSSRLEQYF | TGTGCCAGCTCATCGTCCAGGCTCGAGCAGTACTTC
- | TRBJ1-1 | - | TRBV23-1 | CASIPFLGAFF | TGCGCCAGCATTCCCTTCCTCGGTGCTTTCTTT
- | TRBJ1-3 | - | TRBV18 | CASSSGTLDSGNTIYF | TGTGCCAGCTCATCCGGGACACTAGACTCTGGAAACACCATATATTTT
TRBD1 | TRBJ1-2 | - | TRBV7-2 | CASSTDRGSGYTF | TGTGCCAGCAGCACGGACAGGGGGAGCGGCTACACCTTC
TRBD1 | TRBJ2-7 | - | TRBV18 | CASSLSGQSYEQYF | TGTGCCAGCTCACTCTCGGGACAGTCCTACGAGCAGTACTTC
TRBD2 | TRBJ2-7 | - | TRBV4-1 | CASSQAGTSYYEQYF | TGCGCCAGCAGCCAGGCCGGGACTAGTTACTACGAGCAGTACTTC
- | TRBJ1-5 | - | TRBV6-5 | CASSAAGVGPQHF | TGTGCCAGCAGTGCGGCGGGGGTAGGGCCCCAGCATTTT
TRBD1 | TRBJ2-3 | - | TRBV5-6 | CASSLPGQGAADTQYF | TGTGCCAGCAGCTTACCCGGACAGGGAGCCGCAGATACGCAGTATTTT
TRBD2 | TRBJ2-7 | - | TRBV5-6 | CASSQLAGLAYEQYF | TGTGCCAGCAGCCAATTGGCGGGACTAGCCTACGAGCAGTACTTC
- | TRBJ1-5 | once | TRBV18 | CASSPGQNLYQPQHF | TGTGCCAGCTCTCCCGGACAGAACCTTTATCAGCCCCAGCATTTT
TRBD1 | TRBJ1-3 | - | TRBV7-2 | CASSWDRARNTIYF | TGTGCCAGCAGCTGGGACAGGGCACGAAACACCATATATTTT
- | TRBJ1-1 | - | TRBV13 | CASSFLAGTEAFF | TGTGCCAGCAGCTTTCTGGCGGGCACTGAAGCTTTCTTT
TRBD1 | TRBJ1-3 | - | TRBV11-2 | CASSLDGRGQGVTGNTIYF | TGTGCCAGCAGCTTAGATGGTCGGGGACAGGGCGTCACTGGAAACACCATATATTTT
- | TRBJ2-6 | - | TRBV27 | CASSAVWGAGAGANVLTF | TGTGCCAGCAGCGCCGTGTGGGGAGCAGGGGCCGGGGCCAACGTCCTGACTTTC
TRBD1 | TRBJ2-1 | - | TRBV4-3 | CASSQDRQGFYNEQFF | TGCGCCAGCAGCCAAGACCGACAGGGGTTCTACAATGAGCAGTTCTTC
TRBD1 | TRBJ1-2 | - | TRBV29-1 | CSVLRQGDYGYTF | TGCAGCGTCCTTCGACAGGGGGACTATGGCTACACCTTC
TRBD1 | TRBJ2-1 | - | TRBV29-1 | CSGSGQGGEQFF | TGCAGCGGATCGGGACAGGGCGGGGAGCAGTTCTTC
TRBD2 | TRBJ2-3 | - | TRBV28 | CASSGTSGRLADTQYF | TGTGCCAGCAGCGGGACTAGCGGGAGGTTAGCAGATACGCAGTATTTT
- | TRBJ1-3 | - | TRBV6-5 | CASSYGGISGNTIYF | TGTGCCAGCAGTTACGGGGGGATCTCTGGAAACACCATATATTTT
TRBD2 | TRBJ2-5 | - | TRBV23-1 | CASSQSVAGRETQYF | TGCGCCAGCAGTCAATCGGTAGCGGGGAGGGAGACCCAGTACTTC
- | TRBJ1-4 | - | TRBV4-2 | CASSQGGREAEKLFF | TGTGCCAGCAGCCAAGGTGGCAGGGAGGCCGAAAAACTGTTTTTT
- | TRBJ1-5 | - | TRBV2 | CASRSRGGVDQPQHF | TGTGCCAGCAGGAGTAGGGGGGGAGTCGATCAGCCCCAGCATTTT
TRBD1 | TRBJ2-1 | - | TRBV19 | CASSIRDRNNEQFF | TGTGCCAGTAGTATAAGGGACAGGAACAATGAGCAGTTCTTC
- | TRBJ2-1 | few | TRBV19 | CASSIVRLGEQFF | TGTGCCAGTAGTATAGTGAGGTTGGGTGAGCAGTTCTTC
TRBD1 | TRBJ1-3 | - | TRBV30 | CAWRTPGQSSGNTIYF | TGTGCCTGGAGGACCCCGGGACAGTCCTCTGGAAACACCATATATTTT
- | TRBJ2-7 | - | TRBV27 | CASSLSKDGGEQYF | TGTGCCAGCAGTTTATCGAAGGATGGGGGGGAGCAGTACTTC
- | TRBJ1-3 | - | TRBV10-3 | CAIRRDSGNTIYF | TGTGCCATCAGGAGAGATTCTGGAAACACCATATATTTT
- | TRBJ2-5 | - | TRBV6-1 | CASRTTGQQETQYF | TGTGCCAGCAGAACAACGGGACAACAAGAGACCCAGTACTTC
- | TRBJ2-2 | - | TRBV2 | CATDTNERRGGTGELFF | TGTGCCACCGATACGAACGAGCGAAGGGGGGGCACCGGGGAGCTGTTTTTT
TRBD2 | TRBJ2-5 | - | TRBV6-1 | CASDRTSGQETQYF | TGTGCCAGCGACCGGACTAGCGGCCAAGAGACCCAGTACTTC
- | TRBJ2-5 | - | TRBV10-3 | CAISRDQETQYF | TGTGCCATCAGTCGGGATCAAGAGACCCAGTACTTC
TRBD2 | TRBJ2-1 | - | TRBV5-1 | CASSLPLAGGHNEQFF | TGCGCCAGCAGCTTGCCCCTAGCGGGAGGGCACAATGAGCAGTTCTTC
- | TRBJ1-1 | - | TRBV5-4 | CASSLSRGVGGTEAFF | TGTGCCAGCAGCTTGAGTCGGGGAGTCGGGGGCACTGAAGCTTTCTTT
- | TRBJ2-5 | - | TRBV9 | CASSVAETQYF | TGTGCCAGCAGCGTAGCTGAGACCCAGTACTTC
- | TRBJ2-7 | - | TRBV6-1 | CASIRRDSYYEQYF | TGTGCCAGCATTAGGAGGGACAGTTACTACGAGCAGTACTTC
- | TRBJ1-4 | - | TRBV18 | CASSSRVDEKLFF | TGTGCCAGCTCCTCGAGGGTGGATGAAAAACTGTTTTTT
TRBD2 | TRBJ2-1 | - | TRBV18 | CASSRTSGRAVDEQFF | TGTGCCAGCTCACGCACTAGCGGGAGGGCCGTCGATGAGCAGTTCTTC
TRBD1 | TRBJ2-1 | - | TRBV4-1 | CASSQSGTESYNEQFF | TGCGCCAGCAGCCAGTCTGGGACAGAGTCCTACAATGAGCAGTTCTTC
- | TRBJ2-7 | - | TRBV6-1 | CASSGSSYEQYF | TGTGCCAGCAGTGGTAGCTCCTACGAGCAGTACTTC
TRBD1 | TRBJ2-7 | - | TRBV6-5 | CASTRGYEQYF | TGTGCCAGCACCAGGGGGTACGAGCAGTACTTC
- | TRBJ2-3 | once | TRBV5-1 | CASSSSDTQYF | TGCGCCAGCAGCTCCTCAGATACGCAGTATTTT
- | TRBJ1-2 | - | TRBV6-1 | CASSEARRRWSYGYTF | TGTGCCAGCAGTGAAGCGAGGCGCCGGTGGAGCTATGGCTACACCTTC
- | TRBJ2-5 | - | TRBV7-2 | CASSLVVGETQYF | TGTGCCAGCAGCTTAGTAGTTGGAGAGACCCAGTACTTC